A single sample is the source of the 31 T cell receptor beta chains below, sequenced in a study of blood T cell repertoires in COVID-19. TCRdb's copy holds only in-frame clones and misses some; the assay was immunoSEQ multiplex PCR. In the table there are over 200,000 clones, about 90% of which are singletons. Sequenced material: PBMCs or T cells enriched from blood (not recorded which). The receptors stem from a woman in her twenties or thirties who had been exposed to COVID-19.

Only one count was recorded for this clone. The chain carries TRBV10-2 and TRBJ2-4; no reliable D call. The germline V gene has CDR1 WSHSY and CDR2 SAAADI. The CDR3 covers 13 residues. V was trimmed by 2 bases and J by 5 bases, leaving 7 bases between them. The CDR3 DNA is TGCGCCAGCAGTGAGAGAGGAGAAAACATTCAGTACTTC. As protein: CASSERGENIQYF.

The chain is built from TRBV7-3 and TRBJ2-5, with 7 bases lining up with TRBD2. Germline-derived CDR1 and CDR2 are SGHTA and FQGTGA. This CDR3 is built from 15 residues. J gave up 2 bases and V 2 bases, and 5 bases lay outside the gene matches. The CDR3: CASSLGGSWQETQYF. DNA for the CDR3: TGTGCCAGCAGCTTAGGCGGGAGTTGGCAAGAGACCCAGTACTTC.

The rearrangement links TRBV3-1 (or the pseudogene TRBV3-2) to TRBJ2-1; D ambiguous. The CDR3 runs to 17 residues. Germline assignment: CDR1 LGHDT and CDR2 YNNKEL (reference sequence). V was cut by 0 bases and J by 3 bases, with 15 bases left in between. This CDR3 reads CASSQDGRRLLYNEQFF. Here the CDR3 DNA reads TGTGCCAGCAGCCAAGATGGCCGGCGGTTACTCTACAATGAGCAGTTCTTC.

The CDR3 is CASSWGTSYYEQYF. Here the CDR3 DNA reads TGCGCCAGCAGCTGGGGGACTAGCTACTACGAGCAGTACTTC. The chain recombines TRBV5-1 with TRBJ2-7; TRBD2 matches at 9 bases. The CDR3 consists of 14 residues. Germline V gives CDR1 SGHRS, CDR2 YFSETQ. J was trimmed by 3 bases and V by 3 bases; bases with no gene match: 4.

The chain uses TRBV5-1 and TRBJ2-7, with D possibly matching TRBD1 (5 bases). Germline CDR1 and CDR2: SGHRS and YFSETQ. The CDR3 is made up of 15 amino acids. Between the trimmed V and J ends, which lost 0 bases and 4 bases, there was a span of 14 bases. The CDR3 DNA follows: TGCGCCAGCAGCTTGGAAGGTGGGCGACAGTACGAGCAGTACTTC. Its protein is CASSLEGGRQYEQYF.

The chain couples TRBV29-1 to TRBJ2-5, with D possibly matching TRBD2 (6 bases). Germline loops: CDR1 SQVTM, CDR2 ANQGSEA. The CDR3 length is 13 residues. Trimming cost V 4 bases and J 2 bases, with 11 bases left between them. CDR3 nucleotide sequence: TGCAGCGTTGCGGGAGCGCCGCAAGAGACCCAGTACTTC. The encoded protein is CSVAGAPQETQYF.

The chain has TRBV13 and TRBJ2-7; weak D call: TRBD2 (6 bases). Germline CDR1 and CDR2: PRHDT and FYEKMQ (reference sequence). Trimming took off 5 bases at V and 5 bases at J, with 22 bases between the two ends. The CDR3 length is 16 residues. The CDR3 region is CASSPSGDLRIDEQYF. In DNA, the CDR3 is TGTGCCAGCAGCCCCTCGGGGGACCTGAGGATTGACGAGCAGTACTTC.

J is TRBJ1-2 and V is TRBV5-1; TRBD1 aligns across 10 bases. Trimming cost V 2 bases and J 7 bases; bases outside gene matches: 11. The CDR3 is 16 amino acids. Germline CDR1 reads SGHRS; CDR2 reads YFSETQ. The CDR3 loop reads CASSLLPGTGAGGYTF. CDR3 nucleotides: TGCGCCAGCAGCTTATTACCCGGGACAGGGGCGGGTGGCTACACCTTC.

This chain's CDR3 is CASSLGSGPYNEQFF. The DNA of the CDR3 is TGCGCCAGCAGCTTGGGTAGCGGACCTTACAATGAGCAGTTCTTC. The genes are TRBV5-1 and TRBJ2-1; TRBD2 is a possible D gene (6 bases). The CDR3 spans 15 residues. Trimming removed 0 bases from V and 4 bases from J, with 11 bases in between. Germline V CDR1 and CDR2: SGHRS, YFSETQ.

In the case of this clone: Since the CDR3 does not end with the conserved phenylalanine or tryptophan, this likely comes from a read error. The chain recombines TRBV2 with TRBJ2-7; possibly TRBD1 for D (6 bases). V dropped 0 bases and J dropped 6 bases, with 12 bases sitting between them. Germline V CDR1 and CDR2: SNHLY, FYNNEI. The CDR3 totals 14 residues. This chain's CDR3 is CASSEAGVRGEQYL. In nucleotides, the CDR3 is TGTGCCAGCAGTGAAGCGGGAGTCAGGGGCGAGCAGTACCTC.

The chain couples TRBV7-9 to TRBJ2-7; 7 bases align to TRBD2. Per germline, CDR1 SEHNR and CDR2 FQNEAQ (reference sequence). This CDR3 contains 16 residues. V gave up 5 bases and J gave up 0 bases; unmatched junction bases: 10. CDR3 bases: TGTGCCAGCAGCGGGGCAGGAAGCGGGACCTCCTACGAGCAGTACTTC. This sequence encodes CASSGAGSGTSYEQYF.

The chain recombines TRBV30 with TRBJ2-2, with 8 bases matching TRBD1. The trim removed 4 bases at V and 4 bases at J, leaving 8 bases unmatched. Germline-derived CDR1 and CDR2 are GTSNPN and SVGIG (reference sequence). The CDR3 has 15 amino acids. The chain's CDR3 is CAWKETGAITGELFF. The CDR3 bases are TGTGCCTGGAAGGAGACAGGGGCCATCACCGGGGAGCTGTTTTTT. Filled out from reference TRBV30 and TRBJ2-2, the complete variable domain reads SQTIHQWPATLVQPVGSPLSLECTVEGTSNPNLYWYRQAAGRGLQLLFYSVGIGQISSEVPQNLSASRPQDRQFILSSKKLLLSDSGFYLCAWKETGAITGELFFGEGSRLTVL.

In nucleotides, the CDR3 is TGTGCCAGCAGCTTACTCCCTAGAGAAGGTGAGCAGTTCTTC. Its translation: CASSLLPREGEQFF. The rearrangement uses TRBV7-3 and TRBJ2-1; no clear D. In germline, CDR1 is SGHTA, CDR2 FQGTGA. Trimming stripped 2 bases from V and 9 bases from J, with 14 bases between. There are 14 residues in the CDR3.

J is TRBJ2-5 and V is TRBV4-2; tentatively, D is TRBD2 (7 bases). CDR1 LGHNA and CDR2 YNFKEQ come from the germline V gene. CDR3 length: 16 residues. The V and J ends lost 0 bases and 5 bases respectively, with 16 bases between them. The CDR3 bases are TGTGCCAGCAGCCAAGAAAGGGGGGGTCTTGGGGAGACCCAGTACTTC. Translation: CASSQERGGLGETQYF.

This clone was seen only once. The CDR3 is CASTRESDTEAFF. The DNA for the CDR3 is TGTGCCAGCACCCGGGAGTCGGACACTGAAGCTTTCTTT. V and J are TRBV6-4 and TRBJ1-1, with D uncertain. V shed 7 bases and J shed 3 bases, with 12 bases lying between them. This CDR3 is 13 amino acids long. Looked up from germline, CDR1 is MRHNA and CDR2 is SNTAGT.

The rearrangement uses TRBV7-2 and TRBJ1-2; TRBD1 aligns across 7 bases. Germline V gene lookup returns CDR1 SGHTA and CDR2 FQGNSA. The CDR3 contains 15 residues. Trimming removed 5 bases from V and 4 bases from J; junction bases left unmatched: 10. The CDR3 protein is CASSPSGTAFYGYTF. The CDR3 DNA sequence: TGTGCCAGCAGCCCGTCCGGGACAGCCTTCTATGGCTACACCTTC. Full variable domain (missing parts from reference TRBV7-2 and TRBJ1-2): GAGVSQSPSNKVTEKGKDVELRCDPISGHTALYWYRQSLGQGLEFLIYFQGNSAPDKSGLPSDRFSAERTGGSVSTLTIQRTQQEDSAVYLCASSPSGTAFYGYTFGSGTRLTVV.

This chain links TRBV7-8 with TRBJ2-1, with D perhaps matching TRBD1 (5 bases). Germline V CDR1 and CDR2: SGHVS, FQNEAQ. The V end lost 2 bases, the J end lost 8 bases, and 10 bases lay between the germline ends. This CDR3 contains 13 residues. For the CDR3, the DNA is TGTGCCAGCAGCTTACGACAGTGGGATGAGCAGTTCTTC. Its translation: CASSLRQWDEQFF.

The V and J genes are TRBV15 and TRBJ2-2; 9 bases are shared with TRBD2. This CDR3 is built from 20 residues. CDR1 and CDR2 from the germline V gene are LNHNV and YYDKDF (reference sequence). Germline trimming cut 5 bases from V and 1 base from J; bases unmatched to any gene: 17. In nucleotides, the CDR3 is TGTGCCACCAGCGGGACCCCGGGAATAGCGGGAGTGCGGAACACCGGGGAGCTGTTTTTT. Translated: CATSGTPGIAGVRNTGELFF.

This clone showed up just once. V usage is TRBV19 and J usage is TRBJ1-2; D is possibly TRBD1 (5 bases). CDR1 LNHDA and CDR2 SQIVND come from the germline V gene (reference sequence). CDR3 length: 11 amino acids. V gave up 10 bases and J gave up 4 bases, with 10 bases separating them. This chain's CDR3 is CATRVGYGYTF. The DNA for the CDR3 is TGTGCCACCAGGGTAGGCTATGGCTACACCTTC.

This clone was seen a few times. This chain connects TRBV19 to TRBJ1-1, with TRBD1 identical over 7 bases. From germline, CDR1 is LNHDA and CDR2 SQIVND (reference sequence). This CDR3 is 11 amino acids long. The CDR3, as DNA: TGTGGCACCACAGGGGATTTACAAGCTTTCTTT. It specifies CGTTGDLQAFF.

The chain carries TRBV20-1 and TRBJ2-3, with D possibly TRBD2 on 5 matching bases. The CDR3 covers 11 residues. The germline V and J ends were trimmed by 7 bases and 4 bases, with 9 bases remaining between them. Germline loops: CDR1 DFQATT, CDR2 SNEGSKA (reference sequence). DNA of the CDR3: TGCAGTGTACGAGCGGCAGATACGCAGTATTTT. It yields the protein CSVRAADTQYF.

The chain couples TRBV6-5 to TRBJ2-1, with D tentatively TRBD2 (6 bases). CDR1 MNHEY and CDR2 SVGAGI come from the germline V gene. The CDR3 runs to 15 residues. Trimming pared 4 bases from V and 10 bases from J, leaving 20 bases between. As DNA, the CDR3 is TGTGCCAGCAGTTTCGGGGCGGGAAGAGCACGCGAGCAGTTCTTC. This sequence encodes CASSFGAGRAREQFF.

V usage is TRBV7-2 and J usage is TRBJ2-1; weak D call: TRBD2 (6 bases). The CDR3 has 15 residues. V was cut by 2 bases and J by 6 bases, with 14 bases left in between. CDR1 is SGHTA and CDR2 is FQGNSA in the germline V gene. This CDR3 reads CASSLIWGSGNEQFF. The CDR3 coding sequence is TGTGCCAGCAGCTTAATCTGGGGTAGCGGCAATGAGCAGTTCTTC.

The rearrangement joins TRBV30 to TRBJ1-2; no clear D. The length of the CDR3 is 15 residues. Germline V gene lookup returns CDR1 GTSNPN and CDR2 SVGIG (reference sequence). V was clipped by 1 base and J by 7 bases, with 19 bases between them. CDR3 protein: CAWSARAAGSSGYTF. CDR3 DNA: TGTGCCTGGAGTGCCCGGGCTGCTGGGAGTAGTGGCTACACCTTC.

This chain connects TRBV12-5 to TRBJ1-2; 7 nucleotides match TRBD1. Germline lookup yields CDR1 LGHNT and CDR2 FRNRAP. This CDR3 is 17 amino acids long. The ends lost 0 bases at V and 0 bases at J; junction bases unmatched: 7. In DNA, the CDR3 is TGTGCTAGTGGTTTGGTACGGGGAGGACAGGCTAACTATGGCTACACCTTC. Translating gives CASGLVRGGQANYGYTF.

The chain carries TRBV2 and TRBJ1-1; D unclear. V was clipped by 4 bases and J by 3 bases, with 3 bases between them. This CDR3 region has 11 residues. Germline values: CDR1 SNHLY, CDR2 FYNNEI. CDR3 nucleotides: TGTGCCAGCAGTGCGTACACTGAAGCTTTCTTT. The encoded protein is CASSAYTEAFF.

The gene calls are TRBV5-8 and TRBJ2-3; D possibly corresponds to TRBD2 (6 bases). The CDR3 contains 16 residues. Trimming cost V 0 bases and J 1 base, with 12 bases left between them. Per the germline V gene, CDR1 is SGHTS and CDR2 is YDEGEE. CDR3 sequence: CASSLGLAFGTDTQYF. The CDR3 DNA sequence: TGTGCCAGCAGCTTGGGTCTAGCGTTTGGCACAGATACGCAGTATTTT.

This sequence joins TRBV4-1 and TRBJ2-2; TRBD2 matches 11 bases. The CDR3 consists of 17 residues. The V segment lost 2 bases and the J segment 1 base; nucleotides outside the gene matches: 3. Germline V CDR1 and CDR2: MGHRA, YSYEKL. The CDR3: CASSQFGLAGNTGELFF. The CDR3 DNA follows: TGCGCCAGCAGCCAATTCGGACTAGCGGGGAACACCGGGGAGCTGTTTTTT.

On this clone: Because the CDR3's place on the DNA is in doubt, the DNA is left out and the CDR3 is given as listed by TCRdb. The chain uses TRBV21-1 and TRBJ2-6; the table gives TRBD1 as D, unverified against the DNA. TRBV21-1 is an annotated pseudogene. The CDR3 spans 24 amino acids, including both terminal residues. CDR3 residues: CASSKGWGPGAGYDLTPGANVLTF.

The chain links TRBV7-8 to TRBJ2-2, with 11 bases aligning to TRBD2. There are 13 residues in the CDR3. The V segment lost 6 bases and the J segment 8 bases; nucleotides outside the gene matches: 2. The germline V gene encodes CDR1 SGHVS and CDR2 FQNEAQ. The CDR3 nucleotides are TGTGCCAGCAGAATAGCGGGAGGGGGGGAGCTGTTTTTT. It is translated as CASRIAGGGELFF.

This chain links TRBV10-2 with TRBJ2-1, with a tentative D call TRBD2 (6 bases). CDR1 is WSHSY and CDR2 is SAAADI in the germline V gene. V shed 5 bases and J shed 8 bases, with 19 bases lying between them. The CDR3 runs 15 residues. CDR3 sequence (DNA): TGCGCCAGCAGTTCACTAGCCCCAGGTCCCCATGAGCAGTTCTTC. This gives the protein CASSSLAPGPHEQFF.